This is a list of T cell receptor beta chains from one sample in a study of CD8+CD57+ T cells in acquired aplastic anemia. TCRdb re-called the reads with MiXCR, one entry per CDR3 protein. The table lists about 110,000 distinct CDR3 sequences, roughly 51% of them singletons. The sequenced material came from sorted CD4+, CD8+, or CD8+CD57+ T cells (not recorded which) from PBMCs. These receptor sequences come from a human donor in good health, serving as a control. Each CDR3 is given with its conserved first and last residue. A D gene is named only where the DNA matches it firmly. The listing skips clone size in some rows; elsewhere it reads once, few, many or a size class.

j_call	d_call	clone_size	v_call	cdr3_aa	cdr3_nt
TRBJ2-5	TRBD2	once	TRBV11-2	CASRPTSGVWEQYF	TGTGCCAGCAGGCCGACTAGCGGGGTATGGGAGCAGTACTTC
TRBJ2-7	-	many	TRBV19	CASSTSLGAEQYF	TGTGCCAGTAGTACGTCCCTAGGTGCCGAACAGTACTTC
TRBJ2-5	-	-	TRBV6-1	CASSARLGETQYF	TGTGCCAGCAGTGCAAGACTAGGAGAGACCCAGTACTTC
TRBJ2-3	-	-	TRBV25-1	CASSGGAWTDTQYF	TGTGCCAGCAGTGGGGGGGCCTGGACAGATACGCAGTATTTT
TRBJ2-3	-	-	TRBV9	CASSVAGRSTDTQYF	TGTGCCAGCAGCGTAGCAGGAAGGAGCACAGATACGCAGTATTTT
TRBJ1-5	TRBD1	many	TRBV9	CASSQGQGDQPQHF	TGTGCCAGCAGCCAAGGACAGGGAGATCAGCCCCAGCATTTT
TRBJ2-5	-	many	TRBV5-6	CASSLTAETQYF	TGTGCCAGCAGCTTGACCGCGGAGACCCAGTACTTC
TRBJ1-2	-	-	TRBV29-1	CSTLDGNYGYTF	TGCAGCACCTTGGACGGAAACTATGGCTACACCTTC
TRBJ1-5	-	-	TRBV7-2	CASSFGQKYQPQHF	TGTGCCAGCAGCTTCGGACAGAAGTATCAGCCCCAGCATTTT
TRBJ1-5	-	-	TRBV10-3	CASRRAALNQPQHF	TGTGCCAGCAGGAGGGCCGCACTTAATCAGCCCCAGCATTTT
TRBJ2-1	-	many	TRBV29-1	CSVNGGATPSSYNEQFF	TGCAGCGTGAATGGGGGTGCCACTCCCAGCTCCTACAATGAGCAGTTCTTC
TRBJ2-1	-	-	TRBV15	CATSFRAFYNEQFF	TGTGCCACCAGCTTCCGGGCATTTTACAATGAGCAGTTCTTC
TRBJ1-2	TRBD1	-	TRBV9	CANSVERDRYGYTF	TGTGCCAACAGCGTAGAGCGGGACAGGTATGGCTACACCTTC
TRBJ2-7	TRBD2	many	TRBV11-1	CASSSSGGASYEQYF	TGTGCCAGCAGCTCTAGCGGGGGGGCGAGCTATGAGCAGTACTTC
TRBJ2-1	-	-	TRBV7-3	CASSLLRGAEQFF	TGTGCCAGCAGCCTATTACGGGGTGCTGAGCAGTTCTTC
TRBJ1-2	TRBD1	many	TRBV12-3/TRBV12-4	CASSNSGTGGYGYTF	TGTGCCAGCAGTAACTCCGGGACAGGGGGCTATGGCTACACCTTC
TRBJ1-1	-	many	TRBV7-8	CASSLAEDRPEGEAFF	TGTGCCAGCAGCTTAGCGGAAGACAGGCCTGAAGGGGAAGCTTTCTTT
TRBJ2-7	-	-	TRBV24-1	CATSGAGGSSYEQYF	TGTGCCACCAGTGGAGCAGGGGGGAGTTCCTACGAGCAGTACTTC
TRBJ1-1	-	-	TRBV29-1	CSVEGNTEAFF	TGCAGCGTTGAGGGGAACACTGAAGCTTTCTTT
TRBJ1-1	-	few	TRBV2	CASKWNTEAFF	TGTGCCAGCAAGTGGAACACTGAAGCTTTCTTT
TRBJ2-7	-	-	TRBV7-2	CASRTLHGQYF	TGTGCCAGCAGAACCCTCCACGGGCAGTACTTC
TRBJ2-5	-	-	TRBV11-2	CASSFGAGPETQYF	TGTGCCAGCAGCTTTGGGGCAGGGCCCGAGACCCAGTACTTC